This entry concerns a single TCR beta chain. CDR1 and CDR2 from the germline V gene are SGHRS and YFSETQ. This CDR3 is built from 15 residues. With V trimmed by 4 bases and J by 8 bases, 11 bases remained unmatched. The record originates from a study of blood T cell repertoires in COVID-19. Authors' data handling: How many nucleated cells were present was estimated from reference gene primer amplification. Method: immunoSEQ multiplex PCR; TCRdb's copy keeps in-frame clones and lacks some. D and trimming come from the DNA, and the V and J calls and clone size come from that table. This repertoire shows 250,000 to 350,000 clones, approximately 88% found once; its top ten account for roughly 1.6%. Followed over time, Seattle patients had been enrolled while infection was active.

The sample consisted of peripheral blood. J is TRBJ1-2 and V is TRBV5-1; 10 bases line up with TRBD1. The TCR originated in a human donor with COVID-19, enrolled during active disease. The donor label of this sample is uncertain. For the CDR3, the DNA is TGCGCCAGCAGCCTGACCGGGACAGGGGTCGAGGGCTACACCTTC. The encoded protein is CASSLTGTGVEGYTF.